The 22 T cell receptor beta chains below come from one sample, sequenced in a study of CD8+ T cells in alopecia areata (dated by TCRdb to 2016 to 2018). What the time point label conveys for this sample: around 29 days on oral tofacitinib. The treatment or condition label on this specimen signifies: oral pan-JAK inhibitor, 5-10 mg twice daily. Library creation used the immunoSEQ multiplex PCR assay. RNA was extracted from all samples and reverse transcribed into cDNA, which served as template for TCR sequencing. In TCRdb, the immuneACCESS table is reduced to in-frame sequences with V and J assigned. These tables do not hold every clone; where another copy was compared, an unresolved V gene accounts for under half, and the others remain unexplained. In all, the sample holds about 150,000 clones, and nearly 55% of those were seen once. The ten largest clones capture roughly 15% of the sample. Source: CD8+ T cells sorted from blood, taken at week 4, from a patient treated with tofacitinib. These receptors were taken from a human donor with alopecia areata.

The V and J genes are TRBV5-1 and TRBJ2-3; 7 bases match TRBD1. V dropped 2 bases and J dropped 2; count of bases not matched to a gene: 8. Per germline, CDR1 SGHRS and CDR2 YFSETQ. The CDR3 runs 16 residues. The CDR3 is CASSLYTQGTTDTQYF. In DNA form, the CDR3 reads TGCGCCAGCAGCTTATACACACAGGGGACCACAGATACGCAGTATTTT.

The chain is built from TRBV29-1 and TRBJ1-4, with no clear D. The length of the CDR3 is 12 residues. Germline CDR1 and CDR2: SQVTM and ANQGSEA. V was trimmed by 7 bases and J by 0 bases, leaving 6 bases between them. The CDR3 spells CSALATNEKLFF. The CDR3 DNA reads TGCAGCGCCTTAGCAACTAATGAAAAACTGTTTTTT.

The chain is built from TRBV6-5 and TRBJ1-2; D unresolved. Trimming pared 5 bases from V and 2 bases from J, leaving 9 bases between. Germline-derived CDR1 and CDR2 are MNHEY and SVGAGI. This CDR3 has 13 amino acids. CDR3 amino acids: CASSDSTNYGYTF. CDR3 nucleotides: TGTGCCAGCAGTGATTCGACCAACTATGGCTACACCTTC.

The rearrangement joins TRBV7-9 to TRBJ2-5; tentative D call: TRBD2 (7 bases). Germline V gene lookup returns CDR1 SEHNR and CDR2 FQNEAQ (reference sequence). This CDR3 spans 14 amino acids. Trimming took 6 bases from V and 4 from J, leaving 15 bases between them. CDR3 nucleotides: TGTGCCAGCAGTCTTTCCGGGGGGCGAGAGACCCAGTACTTC. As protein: CASSLSGGRETQYF.

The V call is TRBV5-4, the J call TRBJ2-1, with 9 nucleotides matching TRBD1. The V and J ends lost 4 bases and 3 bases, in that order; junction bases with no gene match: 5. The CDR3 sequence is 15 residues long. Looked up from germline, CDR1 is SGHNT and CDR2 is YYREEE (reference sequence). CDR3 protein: CASSPGTGHYNEQFF. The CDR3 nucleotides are TGTGCCAGCAGCCCCGGGACAGGGCACTACAATGAGCAGTTCTTC.

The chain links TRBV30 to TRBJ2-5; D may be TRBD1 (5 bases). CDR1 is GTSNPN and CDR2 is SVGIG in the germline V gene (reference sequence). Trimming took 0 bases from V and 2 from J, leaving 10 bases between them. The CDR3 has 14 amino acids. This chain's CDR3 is CAWSVLGQQETQYF. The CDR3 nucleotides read TGTGCCTGGAGTGTACTTGGACAACAAGAGACCCAGTACTTC. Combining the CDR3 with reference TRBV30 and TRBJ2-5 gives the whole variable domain SQTIHQWPATLVQPVGSPLSLECTVEGTSNPNLYWYRQAAGRGLQLLFYSVGIGQISSEVPQNLSASRPQDRQFILSSKKLLLSDSGFYLCAWSVLGQQETQYFGPGTRLLVL.

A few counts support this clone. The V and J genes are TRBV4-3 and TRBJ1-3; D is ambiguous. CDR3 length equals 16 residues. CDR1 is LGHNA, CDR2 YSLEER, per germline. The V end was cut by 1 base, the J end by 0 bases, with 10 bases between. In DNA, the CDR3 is TGCGCCAGCAGCCAAGTGGATGAAGGCTCTGGAAACACCATATATTTT. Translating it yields CASSQVDEGSGNTIYF.

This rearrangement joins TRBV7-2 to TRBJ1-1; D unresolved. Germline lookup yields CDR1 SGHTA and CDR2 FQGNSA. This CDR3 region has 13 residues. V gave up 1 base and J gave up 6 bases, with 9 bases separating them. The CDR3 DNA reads TGTGCCAGCAGCTTAGATTTAGGTGCTGAAGCTTTCTTT. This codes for CASSLDLGAEAFF. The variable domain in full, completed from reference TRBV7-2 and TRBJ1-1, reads GAGVSQSPSNKVTEKGKDVELRCDPISGHTALYWYRQSLGQGLEFLIYFQGNSAPDKSGLPSDRFSAERTGGSVSTLTIQRTQQEDSAVYLCASSLDLGAEAFFGQGTRLTVV.

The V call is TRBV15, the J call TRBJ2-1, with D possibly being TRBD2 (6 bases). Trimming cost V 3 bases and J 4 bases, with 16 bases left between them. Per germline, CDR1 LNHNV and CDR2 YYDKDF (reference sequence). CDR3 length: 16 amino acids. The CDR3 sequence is CATSSGGTAFYNEQFF. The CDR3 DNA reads TGTGCCACCAGCAGCGGCGGGACCGCTTTTTACAATGAGCAGTTCTTC.

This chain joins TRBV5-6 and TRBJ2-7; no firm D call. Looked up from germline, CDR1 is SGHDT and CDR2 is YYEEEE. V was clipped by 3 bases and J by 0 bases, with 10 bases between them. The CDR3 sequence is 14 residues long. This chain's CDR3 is CASSYLGFSYEQYF. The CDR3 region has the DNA TGTGCCAGCAGCTATCTGGGTTTCTCCTACGAGCAGTACTTC.

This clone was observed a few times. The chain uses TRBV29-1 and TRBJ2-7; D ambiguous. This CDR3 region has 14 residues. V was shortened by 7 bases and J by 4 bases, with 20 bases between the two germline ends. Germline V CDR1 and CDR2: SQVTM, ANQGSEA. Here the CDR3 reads CSATGRAASYEQYF. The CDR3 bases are TGCAGCGCCACGGGCCGGGCCGCAAGTTACGAGCAGTACTTC.

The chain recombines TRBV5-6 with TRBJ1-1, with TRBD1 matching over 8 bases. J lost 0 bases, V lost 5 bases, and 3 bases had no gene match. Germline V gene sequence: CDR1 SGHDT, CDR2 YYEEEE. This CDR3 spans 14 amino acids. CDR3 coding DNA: TGTGCCAGCAGTTGGGACAGGATGAACACTGAAGCTTTCTTT. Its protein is CASSWDRMNTEAFF.

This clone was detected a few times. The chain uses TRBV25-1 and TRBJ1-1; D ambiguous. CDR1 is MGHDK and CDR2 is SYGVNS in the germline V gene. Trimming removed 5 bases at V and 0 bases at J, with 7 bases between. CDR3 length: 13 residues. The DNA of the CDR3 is TGTGCCAGCAGTATAGGCGTGAACACTGAAGCTTTCTTT. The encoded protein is CASSIGVNTEAFF.

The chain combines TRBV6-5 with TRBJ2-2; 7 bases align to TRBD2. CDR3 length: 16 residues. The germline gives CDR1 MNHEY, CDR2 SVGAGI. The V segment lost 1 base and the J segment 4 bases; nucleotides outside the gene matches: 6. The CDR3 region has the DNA TGTGCCAGCAGTTACTTGAGCGGGGACGGCACCGGGGAGCTGTTTTTT. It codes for CASSYLSGDGTGELFF.

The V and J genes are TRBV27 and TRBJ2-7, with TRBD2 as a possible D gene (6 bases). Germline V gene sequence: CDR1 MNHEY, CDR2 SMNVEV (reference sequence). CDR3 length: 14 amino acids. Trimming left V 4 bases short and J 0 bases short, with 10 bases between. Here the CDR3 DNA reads TGTGCCAGCAGTTACCGGGACTTCTCCTACGAGCAGTACTTC. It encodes CASSYRDFSYEQYF.

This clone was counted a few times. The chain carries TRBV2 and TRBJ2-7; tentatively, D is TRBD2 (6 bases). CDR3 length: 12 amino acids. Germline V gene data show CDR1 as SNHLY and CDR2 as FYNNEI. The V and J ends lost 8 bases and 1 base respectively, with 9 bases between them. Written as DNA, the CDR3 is TGTGCCAGCGAGGAGGGATCCTACGAGCAGTACTTC. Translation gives CASEEGSYEQYF.

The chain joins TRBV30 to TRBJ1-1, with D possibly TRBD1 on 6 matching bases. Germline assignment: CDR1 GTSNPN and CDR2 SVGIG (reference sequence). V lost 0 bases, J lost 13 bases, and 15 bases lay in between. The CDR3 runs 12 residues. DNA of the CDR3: TGTGCCTGGAGTGTACAGGGAGACCTAGATTTCTTT. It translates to CAWSVQGDLDFF.

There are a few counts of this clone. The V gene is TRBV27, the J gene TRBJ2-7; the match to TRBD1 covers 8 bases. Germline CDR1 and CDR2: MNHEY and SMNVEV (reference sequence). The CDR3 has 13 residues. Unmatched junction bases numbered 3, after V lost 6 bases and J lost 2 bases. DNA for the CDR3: TGTGCCAGCAGGCCGGGACAGGCCTACGAGCAGTACTTC. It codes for CASRPGQAYEQYF.

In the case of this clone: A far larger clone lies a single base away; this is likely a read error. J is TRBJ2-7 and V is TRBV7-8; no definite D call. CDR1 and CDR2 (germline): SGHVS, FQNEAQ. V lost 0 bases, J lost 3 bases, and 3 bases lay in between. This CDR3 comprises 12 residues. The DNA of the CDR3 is TGTGCCAGCAGCTTAGCGGTCTACGAGCAGTACTTC. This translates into CASSLAVYEQYF.

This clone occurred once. The CDR3 DNA is TGCAGCGTGCATTCCCTTGGGGAATACGAGCAGTACTTC. This gives the protein CSVHSLGEYEQYF. The V gene is TRBV29-1, the J gene TRBJ2-7; D is ambiguous. The germline CDR1 and CDR2 sequences are SQVTM and ANQGSEA. V was shortened by 6 bases and J by 4 bases, with 16 bases between the two germline ends. CDR3 size: 13 residues.

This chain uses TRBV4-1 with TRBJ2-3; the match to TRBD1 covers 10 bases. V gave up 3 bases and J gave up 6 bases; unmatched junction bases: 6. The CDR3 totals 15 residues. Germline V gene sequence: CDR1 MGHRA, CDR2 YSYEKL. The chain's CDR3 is CASSQPGTGDDTQYF. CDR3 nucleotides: TGCGCCAGCAGCCAGCCCGGGACAGGGGATGATACGCAGTATTTT.

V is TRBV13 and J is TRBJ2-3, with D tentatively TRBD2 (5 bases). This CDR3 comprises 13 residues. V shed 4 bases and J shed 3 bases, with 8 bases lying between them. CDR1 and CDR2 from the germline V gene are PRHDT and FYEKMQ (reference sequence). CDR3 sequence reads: CASSSRETDTQYF. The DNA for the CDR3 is TGTGCCAGCAGCTCCCGGGAAACAGATACGCAGTATTTT.